This T cell receptor beta chain was documented in a study of response to subunit inactivated influenza vaccine. One entry per CDR3 protein, called by TCRdb with MiXCR from the RT-PCR reads. The sample carries about 150,000 distinct CDR3 sequences, about 10% recorded once. Between the trimmed V and J ends, which lost 1 base and 10 bases, there was a span of 9 bases. The V gene's germline CDR1 is SGHRS and CDR2 YFSETQ. The CDR3 length is 12 residues. Study-level results: The authors suggested that few new T cells are recruited per seasonal influenza vaccination.

This clonotype was seen many times. Its antigen is still unknown. The sample was CD8+ T cells sorted from PBMCs, taken around 25 months after vaccination. This sequence originates from a man aged 50 to 75 who received an inactivated influenza vaccine. The chain carries TRBV5-1 and TRBJ2-1; D ambiguous. CDR3 protein: CASSLYVEEQFF. The CDR3, as DNA: TGCGCCAGCAGCTTGTATGTGGAGGAGCAGTTCTTC.